The 13 T cell receptor beta chains presented below share a single source sample, sequenced in a study of cytomegalovirus exposure and HLA in healthy donors. 13 Jbeta primers and 60 Vbeta primers were used for the PCR. Assay: immunoSEQ multiplex PCR; the TCRdb copy retains only in-frame clones and omits some. The sample shows approximately 150,000 clones, 75% of them seen only once. The specimen sequenced was PBMCs. All receptors come from a man between 18 and 35 years old in good health and CMV-seropositive.

In DNA, the CDR3 is TGTGCCATCAGCCAGGGAACTGAAGCTTTCTTT. Amino acids: CAISQGTEAFF. The chain uses TRBV10-3 and TRBJ1-1, with D perhaps matching TRBD1 (5 bases). This CDR3 contains 11 residues. V was pared by 6 bases and J by 5 bases, with 7 bases between. Germline CDR1 and CDR2: ENHRY and SYGVKD.

The chain uses TRBV10-3 and TRBJ2-1; D ambiguous. The germline V gene encodes CDR1 ENHRY and CDR2 SYGVKD. V was pared by 10 bases and J by 2 bases, with 12 bases between. This CDR3 is 13 amino acids long. The CDR3 sequence is CATLNFPYNEQFF. The CDR3 DNA follows: TGTGCCACCCTAAATTTCCCCTACAATGAGCAGTTCTTC.

CDR3 in amino acids: CASSLSGNTGELFF. The CDR3, as DNA: TGTGCCAGCAGTTTATCAGGGAACACCGGGGAGCTGTTTTTT. The V call is TRBV28, the J call TRBJ2-2; D is unclear. The CDR3 length is 14 residues. Germline loops: CDR1 MDHEN, CDR2 SYDVKM. V was shortened by 1 base and J by 1 base, with 4 bases between the two germline ends.

The V gene is TRBV19, the J gene TRBJ1-2; D ambiguous. The CDR3 is 11 amino acids. Trimming left V 10 bases short and J 4 bases short, with 10 bases between. CDR1 and CDR2 (germline): LNHDA, SQIVND (reference sequence). CDR3 region: CATQYAYGYTF. Written as DNA, the CDR3 is TGTGCCACCCAGTACGCCTATGGCTACACCTTC.

The J gene is TRBJ2-2, the V gene TRBV19, with 8 bases lining up with TRBD1. Germline trimming cut 6 bases from V and 4 bases from J; bases unmatched to any gene: 7. The germline V gene encodes CDR1 LNHDA and CDR2 SQIVND (reference sequence). There are 15 residues in the CDR3. The CDR3 sequence is CASSLGQGATGELFF. CDR3 bases: TGTGCCAGTAGCCTAGGGCAGGGGGCCACCGGGGAGCTGTTTTTT.

The chain employs TRBV4-1 and TRBJ2-3, with 9 bases that match TRBD2. Trimming removed 7 bases from V and 1 base from J; junction bases left unmatched: 3. This CDR3 has 14 residues. The germline CDR1 and CDR2 sequences are MGHRA and YSYEKL. The DNA of the CDR3 is TGCGCCAGCATTTTAGCGGGGGGCACAGATACGCAGTATTTT. Its protein product is CASILAGGTDTQYF.

This clone was observed once. The chain combines TRBV7-9 with TRBJ2-7; possible D gene TRBD2, 6 bases. The CDR3 sequence is 14 residues long. Trimming stripped 4 bases from V and 5 bases from J, with 15 bases between. Looked up from germline, CDR1 is SEHNR and CDR2 is FQNEAQ (reference sequence). CDR3 residues: CASSSGTLNDEQYF. CDR3 DNA: TGTGCCAGCAGCTCCGGGACTCTCAATGACGAGCAGTACTTC. The full variable domain, rest sourced from reference TRBV7-9 and TRBJ2-7, is DTGVSQNPRHKITKRGQNVTFRCDPISEHNRLYWYRQTLGQGPEFLTYFQNEAQLEKSRLLSDRFSAERPKGSFSTLEIQRTEQGDSAMYLCASSSGTLNDEQYFGPGTRLTVT.

This clone has a handful of counts. This chain uses TRBV2 with TRBJ1-4; a weak D match, TRBD1 (5 bases). This CDR3 is 14 amino acids long. The germline V gene encodes CDR1 SNHLY and CDR2 FYNNEI. Trimming cost V 2 bases and J 5 bases, with 9 bases left between them. Here the CDR3 reads CASSESRGNEKLFF. The DNA for the CDR3 is TGTGCCAGCAGTGAAAGTCGGGGGAATGAAAAACTGTTTTTT.

This clone was seen more than once but under ten times. This chain connects TRBV6-1 to TRBJ1-3; D is possibly TRBD1 (6 bases). V dropped 8 bases and J dropped 0 bases, with 14 bases sitting between them. Germline CDR1 MNHNS, CDR2 SASEGT. CDR3 length equals 15 residues. The CDR3 bases are TGTGCCAGCGGATGGGGGCTGACCTCTGGAAACACCATATATTTT. Residues: CASGWGLTSGNTIYF.

The chain uses TRBV19 and TRBJ2-1, with TRBD2 matching 8 bases. The germline V gene encodes CDR1 LNHDA and CDR2 SQIVND (reference sequence). The CDR3 runs 18 residues. Trimming at V came to 5 bases and at J to 7 bases, leaving 19 bases not matched to a gene. The CDR3: CASSLVVAGQPFRNEQFF. CDR3 DNA sequence: TGTGCCAGTAGTCTAGTGGTAGCGGGACAACCGTTCAGAAATGAGCAGTTCTTC.

The gene calls are TRBV14 and TRBJ2-1, with a tentative D call TRBD2 (6 bases). Germline V gene data show CDR1 as SGHDN and CDR2 as FVKESK. The germline V and J ends were trimmed by 6 bases and 5 bases, with 23 bases remaining between them. CDR3 length: 17 amino acids. The CDR3 reads CASSLGLSLRFNNEQFF. In DNA form, the CDR3 reads TGTGCCAGCAGTCTGGGACTTTCACTTCGGTTCAACAATGAGCAGTTCTTC.

This rearrangement joins TRBV28 to TRBJ2-2; the D gene is possibly TRBD1 (6 bases). The CDR3 consists of 15 residues. V was trimmed by 7 bases and J by 1 base, leaving 13 bases between them. The V gene's germline CDR1 is MDHEN and CDR2 SYDVKM. CDR3 sequence reads: CASIPATGNTGELFF. The DNA for the CDR3 is TGTGCCAGCATCCCAGCGACAGGGAACACCGGGGAGCTGTTTTTT. The complete variable domain, with remaining parts taken from reference TRBV28 and TRBJ2-2, reads DVKVTQSSRYLVKRTGEKVFLECVQDMDHENMFWYRQDPGLGLRLIYFSYDVKMKEKGDIPEGYSVSREKKERFSLILESASTNQTSMYLCASIPATGNTGELFFGEGSRLTVL.

The chain carries TRBV28 and TRBJ2-7, with D possibly matching TRBD1 (6 bases). With 4 bases removed from V and 6 bases from J, the gap between germline ends came to 25 bases. The CDR3 has 17 amino acids. CDR1 and CDR2 (germline): MDHEN, SYDVKM. CDR3 loop: CASSSWSQGTRQPEQYF. The DNA of the CDR3 is TGTGCCAGCAGTTCCTGGTCCCAAGGGACAAGGCAGCCCGAGCAGTACTTC.